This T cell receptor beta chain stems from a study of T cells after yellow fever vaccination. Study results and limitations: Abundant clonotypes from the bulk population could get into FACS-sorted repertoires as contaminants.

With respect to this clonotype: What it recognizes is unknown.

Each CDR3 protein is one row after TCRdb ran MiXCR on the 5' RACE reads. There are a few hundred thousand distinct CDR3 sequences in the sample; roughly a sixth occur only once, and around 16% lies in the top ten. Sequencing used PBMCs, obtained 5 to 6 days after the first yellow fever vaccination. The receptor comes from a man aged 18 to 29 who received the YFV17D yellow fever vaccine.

The CDR3 DNA sequence: TGCAGTGCTACTTCTGCTAGCGGGGGTTACAATGAGCAGTTCTTC. Encoded protein: CSATSASGGYNEQFF. The gene calls are TRBV20-1 and TRBJ2-1, with TRBD2 identical over 10 bases. Germline V gene lookup returns CDR1 DFQATT and CDR2 SNEGSKA (reference sequence). This CDR3 has 15 amino acids. Trimming at V came to 4 bases and at J to 4 bases, leaving 7 bases not matched to a gene.